What follows are 5 T cell receptor beta chains derived from one specimen sequenced in a study of blood T cells in healthy people across ages. A second about 7 to 11 cycle PCR used barcoded and J-beta primers. TCRdb reprocessed the 5' RACE reads via MiXCR and lists one record per CDR3 protein. This table has 380,000 or so distinct CDR3 sequences, 45% to 60% appearing once. The sequencing sample was made of blood. All receptors derive from a man in his sixties in good health.

This clonotype appeared many times. The chain employs TRBV7-6 and TRBJ2-7; D may be TRBD1 (6 bases). The V gene's germline CDR1 is SGHVS and CDR2 FNYEAQ. This CDR3 region has 11 residues. The ends were cut back, 6 bases at V and 4 bases at J, with 7 bases in the middle. The CDR3 region has the DNA TGTGCCAGCAGGACAGGATACGAGCAGTACTTC. It codes for CASRTGYEQYF.

The V and J genes are TRBV7-2 and TRBJ2-5; TRBD2 matches 11 bases. Germline V gene sequence: CDR1 SGHTA, CDR2 FQGNSA. Trimming removed 5 bases from V and 4 bases from J; junction bases left unmatched: 6. The CDR3 loop spans 15 amino acids. Written as DNA, the CDR3 is TGTGCCAGCAGCGTACTAGCGGGAGTAAGAGAGACCCAGTACTTC. Residues: CASSVLAGVRETQYF. Complete variable domain (other parts from reference TRBV7-2 and TRBJ2-5): GAGVSQSPSNKVTEKGKDVELRCDPISGHTALYWYRQSLGQGLEFLIYFQGNSAPDKSGLPSDRFSAERTGGSVSTLTIQRTQQEDSAVYLCASSVLAGVRETQYFGPGTRLLVL.

This clonotype was counted many times. The V and J genes are TRBV29-1 and TRBJ2-3, with D possibly being TRBD2 (7 bases). Germline V gene sequence: CDR1 SQVTM, CDR2 ANQGSEA. The CDR3 totals 14 residues. V was pared by 7 bases and J by 2 bases, with 16 bases between. This CDR3 is CSAPVGGPTDTQYF. For the CDR3, the DNA is TGCAGCGCCCCGGTCGGGGGGCCCACAGATACGCAGTATTTT.

The V and J genes are TRBV7-2 and TRBJ1-5; 7 nucleotides agree with TRBD1. This CDR3 contains 17 residues. V was clipped by 5 bases and J by 6 bases; unmatched bases: 16. Germline V lookup: CDR1 SGHTA, CDR2 FQGNSA. The CDR3 here is CASSREPFGTVRQPQHF. In DNA, the CDR3 is TGTGCCAGCAGCCGAGAGCCATTCGGGACAGTTCGTCAGCCCCAGCATTTT.

The V and J genes are TRBV12-3 or TRBV12-4 and TRBJ2-3; a possible D gene is TRBD1 (6 bases). V gave up 7 bases and J gave up 0 bases, with 11 bases separating them. CDR3 size: 14 residues. CDR3: CASIRDTSTDTQYF. CDR3 coding DNA: TGTGCCAGCATAAGGGACACTAGCACAGATACGCAGTATTTT.